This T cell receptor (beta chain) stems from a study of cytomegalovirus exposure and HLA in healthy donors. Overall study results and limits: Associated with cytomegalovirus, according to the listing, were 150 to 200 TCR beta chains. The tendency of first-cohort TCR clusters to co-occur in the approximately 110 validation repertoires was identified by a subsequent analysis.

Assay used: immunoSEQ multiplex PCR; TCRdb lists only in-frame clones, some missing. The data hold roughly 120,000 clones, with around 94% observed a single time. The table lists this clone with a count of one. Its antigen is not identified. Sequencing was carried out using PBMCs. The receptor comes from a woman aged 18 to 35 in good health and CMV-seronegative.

The CDR3 loop reads CASSPRGAGGLHTIYF. As DNA, the CDR3 is TGCGCCAGCAGCCCCCGGGGGGCAGGGGGCCTGCACACCATATATTTT. This chain links TRBV5-1 with TRBJ1-3, with TRBD1 identical over 8 bases. The CDR3 spans 16 residues. The V and J ends lost 4 bases and 8 bases, in that order; junction bases with no gene match: 14. From germline, CDR1 is SGHRS and CDR2 YFSETQ.